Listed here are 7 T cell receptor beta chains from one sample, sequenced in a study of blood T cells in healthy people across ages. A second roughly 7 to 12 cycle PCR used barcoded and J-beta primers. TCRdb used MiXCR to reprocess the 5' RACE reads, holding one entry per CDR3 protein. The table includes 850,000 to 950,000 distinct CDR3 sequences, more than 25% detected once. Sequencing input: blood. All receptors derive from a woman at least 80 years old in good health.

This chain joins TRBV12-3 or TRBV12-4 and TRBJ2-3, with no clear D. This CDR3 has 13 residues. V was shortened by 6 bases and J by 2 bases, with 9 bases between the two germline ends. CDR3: CASRTQNTDTQYF. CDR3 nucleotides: TGTGCCAGCAGAACCCAGAACACAGATACGCAGTATTTT.

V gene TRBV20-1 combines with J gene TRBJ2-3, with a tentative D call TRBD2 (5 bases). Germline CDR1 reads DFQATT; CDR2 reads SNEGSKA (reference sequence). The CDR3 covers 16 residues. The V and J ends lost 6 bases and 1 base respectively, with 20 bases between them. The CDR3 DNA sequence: TGCAGTGCCGCGGGCGGAAACGCCATCGGCACAGATACGCAGTATTTT. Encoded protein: CSAAGGNAIGTDTQYF.

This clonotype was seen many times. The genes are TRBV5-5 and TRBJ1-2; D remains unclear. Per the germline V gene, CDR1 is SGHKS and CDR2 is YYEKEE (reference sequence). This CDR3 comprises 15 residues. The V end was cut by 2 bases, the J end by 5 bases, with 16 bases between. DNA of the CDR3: TGTGCCAGCAGCTTAGAATTGCTAGTGCGGTATGGCTACACCTTC. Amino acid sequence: CASSLELLVRYGYTF.

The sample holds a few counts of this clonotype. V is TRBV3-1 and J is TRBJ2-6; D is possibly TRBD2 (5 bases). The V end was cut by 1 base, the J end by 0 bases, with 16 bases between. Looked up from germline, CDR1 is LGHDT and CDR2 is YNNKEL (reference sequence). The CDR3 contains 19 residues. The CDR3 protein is CASSQVEGRITSGANVLTF. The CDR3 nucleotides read TGTGCCAGCAGCCAAGTAGAGGGCAGGATTACCTCTGGGGCCAACGTCCTGACTTTC.

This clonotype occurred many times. The CDR3: CASNEAGPDEKLFF. The CDR3 DNA reads TGCGCCAGCAACGAGGCGGGGCCCGATGAAAAACTGTTTTTT. The genes are TRBV5-1 and TRBJ1-4; D perhaps matches TRBD1 (5 bases). Trimming shortened V by 6 bases and J by 6 bases, and 15 bases separated the two germline ends. The CDR3 length is 14 residues. The V gene's germline CDR1 is SGHRS and CDR2 YFSETQ.

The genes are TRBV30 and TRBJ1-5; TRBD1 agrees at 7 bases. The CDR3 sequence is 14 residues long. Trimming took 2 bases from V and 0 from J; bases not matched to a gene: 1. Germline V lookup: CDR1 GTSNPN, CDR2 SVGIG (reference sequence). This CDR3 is CAWSNRGSNQPQHF. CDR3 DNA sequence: TGTGCCTGGAGTAACAGGGGTAGCAATCAGCCCCAGCATTTT.

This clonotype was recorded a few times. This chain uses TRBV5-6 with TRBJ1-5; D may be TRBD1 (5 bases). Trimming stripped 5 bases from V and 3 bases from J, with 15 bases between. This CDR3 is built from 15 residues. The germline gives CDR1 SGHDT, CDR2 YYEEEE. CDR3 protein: CASSWGRTVNQPQHF. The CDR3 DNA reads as TGTGCCAGCAGTTGGGGACGGACCGTCAATCAGCCCCAGCATTTT. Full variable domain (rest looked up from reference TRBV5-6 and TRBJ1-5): DAGVTQSPTHLIKTRGQQVTLRCSPKSGHDTVSWYQQALGQGPQFIFQYYEEEERQRGNFPDRFSGHQFPNYSSELNVNALLLGDSALYLCASSWGRTVNQPQHFGDGTRLSIL.